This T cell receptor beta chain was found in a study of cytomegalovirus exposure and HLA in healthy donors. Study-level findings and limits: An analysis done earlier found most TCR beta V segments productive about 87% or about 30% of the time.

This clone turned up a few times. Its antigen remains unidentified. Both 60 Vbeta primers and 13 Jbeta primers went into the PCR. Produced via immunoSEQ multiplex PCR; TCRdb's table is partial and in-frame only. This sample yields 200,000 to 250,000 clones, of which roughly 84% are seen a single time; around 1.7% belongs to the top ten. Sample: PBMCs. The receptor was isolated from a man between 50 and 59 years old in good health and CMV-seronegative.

DNA of the CDR3: TGCAGCGTTCTCCTCATCCCGGGACTACGGAACACCGGGGAGCTGTTTTTT. Translation: CSVLLIPGLRNTGELFF. V and J are TRBV29-1 and TRBJ2-2; 7 bases match TRBD2. The germline V gene has CDR1 SQVTM and CDR2 ANQGSEA. V gave up 5 bases and J gave up 1 base; unmatched junction bases: 13. This CDR3 contains 17 residues.